This is a list of T cell receptor beta chains from one sample in a study of blood T cell repertoires in COVID-19. Generated by immunoSEQ multiplex PCR, the TCRdb table keeps only in-frame clones and is missing some. The sample shows some 150,000 clones, around 79% of them seen only once. The sample consisted of peripheral blood. The receptors come from an older woman with COVID-19, enrolled during active disease. CDR3s leave out the opening cysteine and the closing phenylalanine or tryptophan. Each record gives: V gene, J gene, CDR3 protein.

V: TRBV27
J: TRBJ2-5
CDR3: ASSPAGTSETQY

V: TRBV11-2
J: TRBJ1-1
CDR3: ASSSPGPRGAEAF

V: TRBV7-8
J: TRBJ2-7
CDR3: ASSPRSGTSQYYEQY

V: TRBV28
J: TRBJ2-1
CDR3: ASTPRDSPYNEQF

V: TRBV11-2
J: TRBJ1-6
CDR3: ASSFGRGNSPLH

V: TRBV5-1
J: TRBJ2-1
CDR3: ASSSRGNEQF

V: TRBV7-9
J: TRBJ1-1
CDR3: ASSPRTQMNTEAF

V: TRBV4-1
J: TRBJ1-2
CDR3: ASSHEGQGLFWGYT

V: TRBV19
J: TRBJ2-4
CDR3: ASSIGRTGKNIQY

V: TRBV11-2
J: TRBJ1-1
CDR3: ASSSGQGLMNTEAF

V: TRBV3-1/TRBV3-2
J: TRBJ1-5
CDR3: ASSQGGTVINQPQH

V: TRBV25-1
J: TRBJ1-3
CDR3: ASSETGGGNTIY

V: TRBV6-5
J: TRBJ2-2
CDR3: ATQGQLNTGELF

V: TRBV30
J: TRBJ1-1
CDR3: AWTLQGVNTEAF

V: TRBV4-1
J: TRBJ1-5
CDR3: ASSPDRGDQPQH

V: TRBV7-2
J: TRBJ2-1
CDR3: ASSLLAGGPNEQF

V: TRBV6-4
J: TRBJ2-5
CDR3: ASNSRQDQETQY

V: TRBV7-2
J: TRBJ2-5
CDR3: ASSTTGGQETQY

V: TRBV4-1
J: TRBJ1-2
CDR3: ASSQTQQAGTSGYT

V: TRBV3-1/TRBV3-2
J: TRBJ2-7
CDR3: ASSQGTGGPVEQY

V: TRBV6-6
J: TRBJ2-3
CDR3: ASRPTSGGLYTQY

V: TRBV20-1
J: TRBJ1-5
CDR3: SASNPGLSNQPQH

V: TRBV18
J: TRBJ2-2
CDR3: ASSPTSGGADAGELF

V: TRBV7-8
J: TRBJ2-3
CDR3: ASSLDGGATDTQY

V: TRBV18
J: TRBJ1-1
CDR3: ASSPEMNTEAF

V: TRBV5-6
J: TRBJ1-6
CDR3: ASSLGLAGPPLH

V: TRBV13
J: TRBJ2-5
CDR3: ASSLSAGGPGQETQY

V: TRBV30
J: TRBJ2-1
CDR3: AWRAGHNEQF

V: TRBV7-2
J: TRBJ2-7
CDR3: ASSFGSPYEQY

V: TRBV7-8
J: TRBJ1-6
CDR3: ASSMGTPSGNSPLH

V: TRBV9
J: TRBJ1-6
CDR3: ASSVGGRGDNSPLH

V: TRBV19
J: TRBJ2-2
CDR3: ASSIGSRTGELF

V: TRBV4-3
J: TRBJ2-7
CDR3: ASSQETGGAYEQY

V: TRBV28
J: TRBJ1-2
CDR3: ASSLRAGLGTGA

V: TRBV19
J: TRBJ2-1
CDR3: ASSTRLAGSPGVEQF

V: TRBV29-1
J: TRBJ1-1
CDR3: SVGQGRGGNTEAF

V: TRBV28
J: TRBJ2-7
CDR3: ASSAPPGQGLYEQY

V: TRBV28
J: TRBJ1-1
CDR3: ASSLPGLGRAEAF

V: TRBV30
J: TRBJ2-7
CDR3: AWSLGTGIYEQY

V: TRBV7-9
J: TRBJ1-5
CDR3: ASSLQGAGQPQH

V: TRBV6-6
J: TRBJ1-2
CDR3: ASTPRGRGYGYT

V: TRBV7-2
J: TRBJ1-1
CDR3: AGMRNTGGSEAF